This T cell receptor (beta chain) was captured in a study of OX40 agonist ivuxolimab in advanced cancers. Looking at the study overall: Patients treated during dose escalation were battling hepatocellular carcinoma, melanoma, renal cell or head and neck cancer.

This CDR3 comprises 14 residues. The ends were cut back, 5 bases at V and 4 bases at J, with 11 bases in the middle. Germline loops: CDR1 SGHTA, CDR2 FQGNSA. TCRdb keeps only in-frame clones here, not all; method: immunoSEQ multiplex PCR. The sample records around 33,000 clones, roughly 90% being singletons. Sequenced material: CD4+ or CD8+ T cells sorted from blood, taken in a trial of the OX40 agonist ivuxolimab. The chain recombines TRBV7-2 with TRBJ1-4; D is perhaps TRBD1 (5 bases). This sequence was found in an adult with an advanced solid tumor such as melanoma, head and neck, liver or kidney cancer. As DNA, the CDR3 is TGTGCCAGCAGCGCGGGGGGGATTAATGAAAAACTGTTTTTT. It yields the protein CASSAGGINEKLFF.